The T cell receptor beta chain described here comes from a study of HIV-infected patients and healthy controls. Study-level information: A modest, significant CD4 rise occurred in 14 of 16 patients after three months of therapy.

This clonotype occurred many times. The target antigen is unknown. There are 14 residues in the CDR3. Trimming took 6 bases from V and 0 from J, leaving 11 bases between them. Follow-up blood was drawn about 14 weeks, roughly three months, after antiretroviral therapy began. No cell fractionation was done, so the repertoire covers all unsorted peripheral blood T cells. Reverse transcription used 450 to 500 ng RNA and constant-region primers for alpha and beta. Each of the alpha and beta chains got its own library through chain-specific third strand synthesis with indices. TCRdb recomputed calls from the 5' RACE reads with MiXCR, one row per CDR3 protein. The table records more than 7,500 distinct CDR3 sequences, 8.4% of them present only once. General observations from the study: Unequal distinct sequence numbers between patients and controls complicated comparisons. Compared with untreated HIV+ repertoires, healthy controls showed roughly threefold more distinct CDR3s and higher Shannon diversity. Compared with healthy controls, HIV-infected patients showed less CDR3 sharing between individuals.

This chain links TRBV12-3 or TRBV12-4 with TRBJ2-5; D is uncertain. This TCR derives from an adult with HIV infection. Sequencing was performed on blood, taken during antiretroviral therapy. CDR3 loop: CASSPLGYQETQYF. The CDR3 DNA reads TGTGCCAGCAGCCCTCTCGGGTACCAAGAGACCCAGTACTTC.